One sample yielded the 26 T cell receptor beta chains listed below, sequenced in a study of cytomegalovirus exposure and HLA in healthy donors. The PCR used 60 Vbeta and 13 Jbeta primers. The method was immunoSEQ multiplex PCR; TCRdb's version includes in-frame clones alone and lacks a portion of them. The repertoire holds fewer than 200,000 clones, with 82% as singletons. The specimen sequenced was PBMCs. The receptors here all came from a male donor in good health and CMV-seronegative.

DNA of the CDR3: TGTGCCAGCAGTTACACGGACAGCTCCTATAATTCACCCCTCCACTTT. Its translation is CASSYTDSSYNSPLHF. J is TRBJ1-6 and V is TRBV6-5; TRBD1 might be the D (6 bases). Trimming left V 2 bases short and J 0 bases short, with 8 bases between. Germline V gene data show CDR1 as MNHEY and CDR2 as SVGAGI. CDR3 length: 16 amino acids.

The chain carries TRBV19 and TRBJ2-3, with 7 bases lining up with TRBD2. Losses at the gene ends were 3 bases for V and 5 bases for J; bases not matched to a gene: 8. The CDR3 is 15 amino acids. Germline loops: CDR1 LNHDA, CDR2 SQIVND (reference sequence). The CDR3, as DNA: TGTGCCAGTAGTATTTTTCAGGAGCGGGGAGATACGCAGTATTTT. Encoded protein: CASSIFQERGDTQYF.

The chain employs TRBV7-2 and TRBJ1-6, with D uncertain. The germline V gene has CDR1 SGHTA and CDR2 FQGNSA. Trimming took 8 bases from V and 1 from J, leaving 12 bases between them. This CDR3 region has 15 residues. The CDR3 nucleotides read TGTGCCAGCCACCCAGCGGGGTCCTATAATTCACCCCTCCACTTT. It specifies CASHPAGSYNSPLHF.

The DNA for the CDR3 is TGTGCCAGCAGTGTAGATTCGGGGGAAGTAGGATCACCCCTCCACTTT. It translates to CASSVDSGEVGSPLHF. The chain couples TRBV2 to TRBJ1-6; the D gene is possibly TRBD1 (5 bases). The germline V and J ends were trimmed by 4 bases and 10 bases, with 20 bases remaining between them. CDR1 and CDR2 from the germline V gene are SNHLY and FYNNEI. The CDR3 is 16 amino acids.

The rearrangement uses TRBV14 and TRBJ1-5; 7 positions agree with TRBD1. V was pared by 0 bases and J by 0 bases, with 11 bases of the junction left unmatched. Germline-derived CDR1 and CDR2 are SGHDN and FVKESK. The CDR3 covers 19 residues. The CDR3 nucleotides read TGTGCCAGCAGCCAAGATGGCCAGGGGGTAGCCTATAGCAATCAGCCCCAGCATTTT. Its protein product is CASSQDGQGVAYSNQPQHF.

The chain joins TRBV9 to TRBJ2-3; D is uncertain. V was trimmed by 0 bases and J by 6 bases, leaving 11 bases between them. CDR1 is SGDLS, CDR2 YYNGEE, per germline. CDR3 length: 14 residues. The CDR3 is CASSVDQVMDTQYF. For the CDR3, the DNA is TGTGCCAGCAGCGTAGACCAGGTGATGGATACGCAGTATTTT.

The V and J genes are TRBV27 and TRBJ1-6; tentatively, D is TRBD1 (5 bases). The V gene's germline CDR1 is MNHEY and CDR2 SMNVEV (reference sequence). The CDR3 length is 12 residues. With 8 bases removed from V and 9 bases from J, the gap between germline ends came to 11 bases. The CDR3 DNA follows: TGTGCCAGCGCTAAAGGGGCTTCACCCCTCCACTTT. Amino acid sequence: CASAKGASPLHF.

As DNA, the CDR3 is TGTGCCAGCAGCTTATCGGTTGACACTGAAGCTTTCTTT. This gives the protein CASSLSVDTEAFF. V usage is TRBV7-3 and J usage is TRBJ1-1; D call uncertain. Deletions cut 2 bases from V and 3 bases from J, with 7 bases between. The CDR3 totals 13 residues. The germline V gene encodes CDR1 SGHTA and CDR2 FQGTGA.

This chain connects TRBV7-8 to TRBJ1-3, with 7 bases fitting TRBD1. Looked up from germline, CDR1 is SGHVS and CDR2 is FQNEAQ. The CDR3 runs to 19 residues. V lost 4 bases to trimming and J lost 0 bases; unmatched junction nucleotides: 15. The CDR3 protein is CASSYPNSGTAISGNTIYF. In DNA form, the CDR3 reads TGTGCCAGCAGCTACCCCAATAGCGGGACAGCCATCTCTGGAAACACCATATATTTT. Drawing the rest from reference TRBV7-8 and TRBJ1-3, the complete variable domain is GAGVSQSPRYKVAKRGQDVALRCDPISGHVSLFWYQQALGQGPEFLTYFQNEAQLDKSGLPSDRFFAERPEGSVSTLKIQRTQQEDSAVYLCASSYPNSGTAISGNTIYFGEGSWLTVV.

This rearrangement joins TRBV6-1 to TRBJ2-7, with TRBD1 as a possible D gene (5 bases). The CDR3 is 16 residues long. Germline loops: CDR1 MNHNS, CDR2 SASEGT. The V and J ends lost 1 base and 3 bases respectively, with 16 bases between them. The chain's CDR3 is CASSEGERVRVYEQYF. The DNA for the CDR3 is TGTGCCAGCAGTGAAGGGGAAAGGGTCAGGGTCTACGAGCAGTACTTC.

The V call is TRBV6-1, the J call TRBJ1-1; perhaps TRBD1 as D (5 bases). The CDR3 consists of 14 residues. CDR1 and CDR2 (germline): MNHNS, SASEGT. V lost 2 bases, J lost 4 bases, and 11 bases lay in between. CDR3 sequence: CASSEWGEGTEAFF. In DNA form, the CDR3 reads TGTGCCAGCAGTGAATGGGGGGAGGGCACTGAAGCTTTCTTT.

The chain combines TRBV9 with TRBJ2-6, with 11 nucleotides matching TRBD1. Germline-derived CDR1 and CDR2 are SGDLS and YYNGEE. This CDR3 spans 20 amino acids. The ends lost 0 bases at V and 1 base at J; junction bases unmatched: 9. The CDR3 loop reads CASSVVGRGQGVSGANVLTF. CDR3 nucleotide sequence: TGTGCCAGCAGCGTAGTAGGGCGGGGACAGGGGGTATCTGGGGCCAACGTCCTGACTTTC.

The DNA for the CDR3 is TGTGCCAGCAGCCCTGAACCGGCAGGGCGGATTGGCTACACCTTC. Translation: CASSPEPAGRIGYTF. The rearrangement links TRBV7-9 to TRBJ1-2, with D maybe TRBD1 (5 bases). The CDR3 consists of 15 residues. CDR1 is SEHNR and CDR2 is FQNEAQ in the germline V gene (reference sequence). The V end was cut by 5 bases, the J end by 7 bases, with 20 bases between.

This clone was seen a single time. The V gene is TRBV6-1, the J gene TRBJ2-1, with 11 bases that match TRBD1. V lost 3 bases, J lost 10 bases, and 5 bases stayed unmatched. The CDR3 extends over 14 amino acids. Germline V gives CDR1 MNHNS, CDR2 SASEGT. CDR3 nucleotide sequence: TGTGCCAGCAGTGACGAGGACAGGGGGCGGGAGCAGTTCTTC. This codes for CASSDEDRGREQFF.

The chain is built from TRBV6-6 and TRBJ2-5; a weak D match, TRBD1 (6 bases). Germline loops: CDR1 MNHNY, CDR2 SVGAGI (reference sequence). The CDR3 sequence is 15 residues long. The V end was cut by 2 bases, the J end by 1 base, with 11 bases between. The CDR3 here is CASSYPKQGQETQYF. The CDR3 coding sequence is TGTGCCAGCAGTTACCCCAAACAGGGCCAAGAGACCCAGTACTTC.

This chain connects TRBV11-2 to TRBJ2-3; 12 nucleotides match TRBD2. V shed 1 base and J 6 bases; nucleotides not matched to a gene: 8. Per the germline V gene, CDR1 is SGHAT and CDR2 is FQNNGV. The CDR3 has 17 residues. The CDR3 is CASSLAPRLAGVDTQYF. The CDR3 bases are TGTGCCAGCAGCTTAGCCCCCCGACTAGCGGGAGTGGATACGCAGTATTTT.

The chain recombines TRBV28 with TRBJ2-3; 7 bases match TRBD1. This CDR3 has 14 amino acids. After removal of 4 bases from V and 4 bases from J, the junction contained 5 bases not matched to a gene. In germline, CDR1 is MDHEN, CDR2 SYDVKM. This chain's CDR3 is CASSSPDRADTQYF. In DNA form, the CDR3 reads TGTGCCAGCAGTTCGCCTGACAGGGCAGATACGCAGTATTTT.

J is TRBJ1-4 and V is TRBV19; D perhaps matches TRBD1 (5 bases). The CDR3 is 14 residues long. Per the germline V gene, CDR1 is LNHDA and CDR2 is SQIVND (reference sequence). Trimming removed 2 bases at V and 8 bases at J, with 12 bases between. Here the CDR3 reads CASSISGVGEKLFF. In DNA form, the CDR3 reads TGTGCCAGTAGTATATCGGGGGTTGGAGAAAAACTGTTTTTT.

J is TRBJ2-3 and V is TRBV7-2; TRBD2 matches 11 bases. V shed 5 bases, J shed 6 bases, and the junction held 10 bases outside the gene matches. The germline V gene has CDR1 SGHTA and CDR2 FQGNSA. The CDR3 has 16 amino acids. For the CDR3, the DNA is TGTGCCAGCAGCCTATTAGCGGGAGGGGTTGTGGATACGCAGTATTTT. Amino acids: CASSLLAGGVVDTQYF.

The gene calls are TRBV7-9 and TRBJ1-5; no firm D call. This CDR3 region has 16 residues. The germline gives CDR1 SEHNR, CDR2 FQNEAQ (reference sequence). V was cut by 5 bases and J by 0 bases, with 14 bases left in between. The CDR3, as DNA: TGTGCCAGCAGCCAAATCGGGTTTGGTAGCAATCAGCCCCAGCATTTT. Encoded protein: CASSQIGFGSNQPQHF.

The chain carries TRBV5-1 and TRBJ1-2, with 9 bases identical to TRBD1. The V segment lost 1 base and the J segment 6 bases; nucleotides outside the gene matches: 7. Germline CDR1 and CDR2: SGHRS and YFSETQ. The CDR3 loop spans 15 amino acids. The CDR3 coding sequence is TGCGCCAGCAGCTTGTTGGCCGGGACAGGGAATGGCTACACCTTC. Translated, it gives CASSLLAGTGNGYTF.

The count of this clone is one. The chain joins TRBV7-9 to TRBJ2-7; D may be TRBD1 (6 bases). The CDR3 length is 15 residues. Germline loops: CDR1 SEHNR, CDR2 FQNEAQ (reference sequence). Trimming stripped 6 bases from V and 2 bases from J, with 17 bases between. The CDR3 bases are TGTGCCAGCAGTCCGTCCCAGGGGTCCCCCTACGAGCAGTACTTC. Protein: CASSPSQGSPYEQYF. The entire variable domain, with the rest obtained from reference TRBV7-9 and TRBJ2-7, is as follows: DTGVSQNPRHKITKRGQNVTFRCDPISEHNRLYWYRQTLGQGPEFLTYFQNEAQLEKSRLLSDRFSAERPKGSFSTLEIQRTEQGDSAMYLCASSPSQGSPYEQYFGPGTRLTVT.

The chain joins TRBV4-2 to TRBJ2-5, with TRBD2 matching over 9 bases. The germline gives CDR1 LGHNA, CDR2 YNFKEQ. This CDR3 has 21 residues. The V gene end was trimmed by 4 bases and the J gene end by 3 bases; junction bases not matched to a gene: 24. The CDR3 protein is CASSPVGAGGRVSPFEETQYF. The CDR3 DNA follows: TGTGCCAGCAGCCCCGTGGGCGCTGGCGGGAGGGTCTCGCCGTTCGAAGAGACCCAGTACTTC.

This clone has just a few counts. The chain employs TRBV9 and TRBJ2-7; TRBD1 matches at 8 bases. J lost 3 bases, V lost 3 bases, and 8 bases had no gene match. Germline V gene sequence: CDR1 SGDLS, CDR2 YYNGEE. The CDR3 is 15 amino acids. This CDR3 reads CASSEGTGNRYEQYF. The CDR3 DNA sequence: TGTGCCAGCAGCGAGGGGACAGGTAATCGCTACGAGCAGTACTTC.

This sequence joins TRBV7-3 and TRBJ2-2, with TRBD1 identical over 10 bases. CDR1 is SGHTA and CDR2 is FQGTGA in the germline V gene. V lost 5 bases, J lost 7 bases, and 13 bases stayed unmatched. The CDR3 totals 17 residues. The CDR3 region has the DNA TGTGCCAGCAGCGACACACACCGGGACAGGGGAGTCGGGGAGCTGTTTTTT. It encodes CASSDTHRDRGVGELFF.

This clone has only a few counts. V and J are TRBV7-9 and TRBJ2-7, with D perhaps matching TRBD2 (6 bases). CDR1 is SEHNR, CDR2 FQNEAQ, per germline (reference sequence). The CDR3 is 14 residues long. Between the trimmed V and J ends, which lost 5 bases and 0 bases, there was a span of 11 bases. The CDR3 nucleotides are TGTGCCAGCAGCCTCCCGGGAGCCTCCTACGAGCAGTACTTC. Translating it yields CASSLPGASYEQYF.